These T cell receptor beta chains were read from a single sample in a study of vaccination effects on CD4 cells after COVID-19. No antigens are known for them. TCRdb keeps only in-frame clones here, not all; method: immunoSEQ multiplex PCR. The sample holds 42,000 or so clones, roughly 72% seen once. This specimen was CD4+ T cells from PBMCs cultured without peptide, taken after COVID-19 vaccination. These receptors all stem from a human donor who received a COVID-19 vaccine. Each CDR3 is given with its conserved first and last residue. The D gene is left open where the match is weak. A clone size is listed for some rows: how often the clone was seen (once, few, many), or a class if it is expanded.

.,TRBV6-4,.,TRBJ1-2,TGTGCCAGCAGTGACTCGTTTAAGGATCGCTATGGCTACACCTTC,CASSDSFKDRYGYTF
.,TRBV20-1,.,TRBJ2-3,TGCAGTGCTAGTTGGGCGGCGGGGGCCACAGATACGCAGTATTTT,CSASWAAGATDTQYF
.,TRBV4-1,.,TRBJ2-5,TGCGCCAGCAGCCAACCAACCTTACAGGGGCACCGGGGGGAGACCCAGTACTTC,CASSQPTLQGHRGETQYF
.,TRBV19,.,TRBJ2-2,TGTGCCACCATGGTCTCCGTAAACACCGGGGAGCTGTTTTTT,CATMVSVNTGELFF
once,TRBV3-1/TRBV3-2,.,TRBJ1-1,TGTGCCAGCAGACTTGGTGGGACCGTGAACACTGAAGCTTTCTTT,CASRLGGTVNTEAFF
.,TRBV7-8,.,TRBJ2-7,TGTGCCAGCAGCTTAACGGTGGCAGACGCCATGAGGGAGCAGTACTTC,CASSLTVADAMREQYF
.,TRBV19,.,TRBJ1-5,TGTGCCAGTAGTATAGATTCTGGTTATCAGCCCCAGCATTTT,CASSIDSGYQPQHF
few,TRBV5-1,.,TRBJ1-2,TGCGCCAGCAGCGAACCCGCCAGGGACTCGGGCTATGGCTACACCTTC,CASSEPARDSGYGYTF
few,TRBV11-1,.,TRBJ2-1,TGTGCCAGCAGCTTATTTCCTTGGACGGAGTACAATGAGCAGTTCTTC,CASSLFPWTEYNEQFF
.,TRBV2,.,TRBJ2-2,TGTGCCAGCAGGAGAGGCGGGACCGGGGAGCTGTTTTTT,CASRRGGTGELFF
few,TRBV5-1,.,TRBJ2-7,TGCGCCAGCAGCTTGGAGAACAGCGCCTACGAGCAGTACTTC,CASSLENSAYEQYF
.,TRBV3-1/TRBV3-2,.,TRBJ1-5,TGTGCCAGCAGCCAAGGAGAAAATCAGCCCCAGCATTTT,CASSQGENQPQHF
.,TRBV2,.,TRBJ1-1,TGTGCCAGCAGTGAAGCGCGGGATACTGAAGCTTTCTTT,CASSEARDTEAFF
.,TRBV7-9,TRBD1,TRBJ1-6,TGTGCCAGCAGCTTACGGGACAGGGAAGGGTCACCCCTCCACTTT,CASSLRDREGSPLHF
.,TRBV11-3,.,TRBJ2-2,TGTGCCAGCAGCTTGCGGGACCCCGGGGAGCTGTTTTTT,CASSLRDPGELFF
.,TRBV6-6,.,TRBJ1-4,TGTGCCAGCAGTCGCGCGACTCCCCGCACTAATGAAAAACTGTTTTTT,CASSRATPRTNEKLFF
many,TRBV19,.,TRBJ1-1,TGTGCCAGTAGTTCGGGGCTTAACACTGAAGCTTTCTTT,CASSSGLNTEAFF
.,TRBV15,.,TRBJ1-1,TGTGCCACCAGCAGAGTGAACACGTACTACGGAGCTTTCTTT,CATSRVNTYYGAFF
.,TRBV18,.,TRBJ1-3,TGTGCCACCCTCCGCCCTGGCTCACCAGGGGAATCTGGAAACACCATATATTTT,CATLRPGSPGESGNTIYF
.,TRBV10-3,.,TRBJ2-2,TGTGCCATCAGGCCGGGAGCGAACACCGGGGAGCTGTTTTTT,CAIRPGANTGELFF
.,TRBV5-1,TRBD2,TRBJ2-3,TGCGCCAGCAGCGTAGGGACTAGCGGGAATACAGATACGCAGTATTTT,CASSVGTSGNTDTQYF
.,TRBV5-1,TRBD2,TRBJ2-5,TGCGCCAGCAGCTTCGGCGGGAGTGGGGGGGAGACCCAGTACTTC,CASSFGGSGGETQYF
once,TRBV3-1/TRBV3-2,TRBD1,TRBJ2-7,TGTGCCAGCAGCCAAGGTGGACAGGGCGTGGACGAGCAGTACTTC,CASSQGGQGVDEQYF
.,TRBV6-5,TRBD1,TRBJ1-1,TGTGCCAGCAGTTATCCTACAGGGACAGGGGGAGAAGCTTTCTTT,CASSYPTGTGGEAFF
.,TRBV29-1,.,TRBJ2-4,TGCAGCGTTGTAAGGGGGGACATTCAGTACTTC,CSVVRGDIQYF
few,TRBV5-1,TRBD1,TRBJ1-6,TGCGCCAGCAGCCTCGCAGTCTCGGGACAGGGGGCTTCACCCCTCCACTTT,CASSLAVSGQGASPLHF
once,TRBV15,TRBD2,TRBJ2-1,TGTGCCACCAGCAGAGAAGGGATGAGAGAGACTAGCGGGAGGTGGCCTGAGCAGTTCTTC,CATSREGMRETSGRWPEQFF
.,TRBV12-3/TRBV12-4,.,TRBJ2-1,TGTGCCAGCAGTTCCCTAGGGGTAGGAGAACAGTTCTTC,CASSSLGVGEQFF
.,TRBV6-6,.,TRBJ1-1,TGTGCCAGCAGCAGACAGGTCTTCACTGAAGCTTTCTTT,CASSRQVFTEAFF
.,TRBV11-2,.,TRBJ2-7,TGTGCCAGCAGCTCCCGGGGCGACGGCAGGCCGACCTACGAGCAGTACTTC,CASSSRGDGRPTYEQYF
.,TRBV10-1,TRBD1,TRBJ1-1,TGCGCCAGCAGCGATCCGGGACAGAGAGAAGCTTTCTTT,CASSDPGQREAFF
.,TRBV10-3,TRBD1,TRBJ1-5,TGTGCCATCAGTGAGTCGGGGGACAGAAATCAGCCCCAGCATTTT,CAISESGDRNQPQHF
.,TRBV6-5,.,TRBJ1-1,TGTGCCAGCAGAAGCCAAATCCCGGGGGGCGAAGCTTTCTTT,CASRSQIPGGEAFF
.,TRBV24-1,.,TRBJ2-2,TGTGCCACCAGTGATCTCCCGGGTCACACCGGGGAGCTGTTTTTT,CATSDLPGHTGELFF
.,TRBV7-2,.,TRBJ2-5,TGTGCCAGCAGCTTAGCCGAACAAGAGACCCAGTACTTC,CASSLAEQETQYF
.,TRBV7-8,.,TRBJ2-7,TGTGCCAGCAGCTTTAGCGTCCCCTCCTACGAGCAGTACTTC,CASSFSVPSYEQYF
.,TRBV4-1,TRBD1,TRBJ1-5,TGCGCCAGCAGCCAAGATAAGGACAGGGGGCAGAGGCCCCAGCATTTT,CASSQDKDRGQRPQHF
few,TRBV3-1/TRBV3-2,TRBD1,TRBJ1-1,TGTGCCAGCAGCCAAGGGGGGACAGTTGAAGCTTTCTTT,CASSQGGTVEAFF
.,TRBV5-1,.,TRBJ1-2,TGCGCCAGCAGCATAGGGAGGTTTAACTATGGCTACACCTTC,CASSIGRFNYGYTF
.,TRBV19,.,TRBJ1-5,TGTGCCAGTACCGGGACCCGGGGTAGCAATCAGCCCCAGCATTTT,CASTGTRGSNQPQHF
.,TRBV19,.,TRBJ2-5,TGTGCCAGTAGGGCAAGATCAACCGAGACCCAGTACTTC,CASRARSTETQYF
.,TRBV5-1,TRBD2,TRBJ2-3,TGCGCCAGCAGCTCGGGACTAGCGGCCACAGATACGCAGTATTTT,CASSSGLAATDTQYF
.,TRBV12-5,TRBD1,TRBJ1-4,TGTGCTAGTGGTTTGGTACTTCGGAGGGGGCTTTCGGAAAAACTGTTTTTT,CASGLVLRRGLSEKLFF
.,TRBV30,.,TRBJ1-1,TGTGCCTGGAATCGGGAGGAGTACACTGAAGCTTTCTTT,CAWNREEYTEAFF
.,TRBV5-4,.,TRBJ2-3,TGTGCCAGCAGCTTGGACTCAACAGATACGCAGTATTTT,CASSLDSTDTQYF
.,TRBV5-8,.,TRBJ1-6,TGTGCCAGCAGCACTCAACAGGGATCTTCACCCCTCCACTTT,CASSTQQGSSPLHF
.,TRBV7-2,.,TRBJ2-7,TGTGCCAGCAGCCCCGGACGGGGGGCCGGAACCTACGAGCAGTACTTC,CASSPGRGAGTYEQYF